Listed here are 8 T cell receptor beta chains from one sample, sequenced in a study of radiotherapy plus CTLA-4 blockade in lung cancer. Some clones are missing from TCRdb's copy, which holds only in-frame ones; the method was immunoSEQ multiplex PCR. The profile shows roughly 66,000 clones, under 85% of them singletons. The sample here was peripheral blood, taken from a patient treated with radiotherapy plus ipilimumab. These receptors all come from a human donor with non-small cell lung cancer who had a partial response to radiotherapy plus ipilimumab.

The rearrangement uses TRBV5-4 and TRBJ2-5; the match to TRBD2 covers 10 bases. The assigned J gene may be wrong: the sequence end matches TRBJ2-7 better. Germline lookup yields CDR1 SGHNT and CDR2 YYREEE (reference sequence). This CDR3 region has 16 residues. The CDR3 DNA reads TGTGCCAGCAGCCGGCGGACTAGCGGATCCTCCTACGAGCAGTACTTC. Translating gives CASSRRTSGSSYEQYF.

CDR3 nucleotide sequence: TGTGCCAGCGGTCCTAGCGGTGAGCAGTTCTTC. This gives the protein CASGPSGEQFF. The J gene is TRBJ2-1, the V gene TRBV9, with 7 bases matching TRBD2. This CDR3 spans 11 amino acids. The V segment lost 7 bases and the J segment 9 bases; nucleotides outside the gene matches: 4. Germline loops: CDR1 SGDLS, CDR2 YYNGEE.

J is TRBJ1-1 and V is TRBV4-2, with 7 positions matching TRBD1. Germline V lookup: CDR1 LGHNA, CDR2 YNFKEQ. The CDR3 is made up of 15 amino acids. Trimming removed 0 bases from V and 7 bases from J; junction bases left unmatched: 8. CDR3 sequence (DNA): TGTGCCAGCAGCCAAGAAGGGCCAGGGGGACGTGAAGCTTTCTTT. Its protein product is CASSQEGPGGREAFF.

The rearrangement uses TRBV7-2 and TRBJ2-7; 10 nucleotides line up with TRBD1. Germline trimming cut 5 bases from V and 3 bases from J; bases unmatched to any gene: 7. The CDR3 is 15 amino acids. The germline V gene has CDR1 SGHTA and CDR2 FQGNSA. The CDR3 DNA is TGTGCCAGCAGCCGGAGGGACAGGGGAAACTACGAGCAGTACTTC. This encodes CASSRRDRGNYEQYF.

The chain uses TRBV5-1 and TRBJ1-4; D unresolved. Germline loops: CDR1 SGHRS, CDR2 YFSETQ. The CDR3 contains 14 residues. V lost 5 bases, J lost 3 bases, and 11 bases lay in between. CDR3 DNA: TGCGCCAGCAGATCGGGTGGATCTAATGAAAAACTGTTTTTT. Its protein is CASRSGGSNEKLFF.

This chain connects TRBV27 to TRBJ2-3; 8 bases match TRBD2. The V gene end was trimmed by 3 bases and the J gene end by 4 bases; junction bases not matched to a gene: 9. The germline gives CDR1 MNHEY, CDR2 SMNVEV (reference sequence). The CDR3 is 16 residues long. Here the CDR3 reads CASSLSSGWFADTQYF. CDR3 in DNA: TGTGCCAGCAGTTTGTCTAGCGGGTGGTTCGCAGATACGCAGTATTTT.

This clone was seen just once. V usage is TRBV6-1 and J usage is TRBJ1-5, with 10 bases lining up with TRBD1. This CDR3 is built from 14 residues. Trimming took 6 bases from V and 7 from J; bases not matched to a gene: 6. Germline lookup yields CDR1 MNHNS and CDR2 SASEGT. CDR3 in amino acids: CASRDRDRGQPQHF. The CDR3 bases are TGTGCCAGCAGGGACCGGGACAGGGGACAGCCCCAGCATTTT.

This chain uses TRBV7-9 with TRBJ2-7; D possibly corresponds to TRBD2 (6 bases). Germline V gene data show CDR1 as SEHNR and CDR2 as FQNEAQ (reference sequence). The V and J ends lost 4 bases and 3 bases respectively, with 13 bases between them. The CDR3 totals 14 residues. The CDR3 DNA reads as TGTGCCAGCAGCTACTGGCGGGGTAACTACGAGCAGTACTTC. This gives the protein CASSYWRGNYEQYF.